The 30 T cell receptor beta chains in this list originate from one sample, sequenced in a study of blood T cells in healthy people across ages. A second PCR of 7 to 11 cycles used a sample-barcoded 5' primer and a J-beta primer mix. TCRdb called the 5' RACE reads again in MiXCR, with one record for every CDR3 protein. The sample shows fewer than 1.5 million distinct CDR3 sequences, about 40% of them seen only once. Sequenced input: blood. Receptors originate from a woman between 18 and 30 years old in good health.

This clonotype was seen a single time. The J gene is TRBJ2-7, the V gene TRBV30; 9 nucleotides agree with TRBD2. CDR1 is GTSNPN and CDR2 is SVGIG in the germline V gene (reference sequence). J gave up 2 bases and V 2 bases, and 13 bases lay outside the gene matches. The CDR3 is 17 amino acids. The CDR3 DNA reads as TGTGCCTGGAGTCGGCAATGGACTAGCGCCACCCCCTACGAGCAGTACTTC. Residues: CAWSRQWTSATPYEQYF.

In regard to this clonotype: A much larger clone differs from this one at a single base, so this may be a read error. The chain couples TRBV7-2 to TRBJ2-1; 10 bases map to TRBD2. The DNA matches TRBJ2-7 better at its end, which makes the J call doubtful. Germline assignment: CDR1 SGHTA and CDR2 FQGNSA. The CDR3 runs to 16 residues. CDR3 amino acids: CASSPRTSGIYNEQYF. In nucleotides, the CDR3 is TGTGCCAGCAGCCCCCGGACTAGCGGTATATACAATGAGCAGTACTTC.

This chain joins TRBV28 and TRBJ1-2; 8 bases fit TRBD1. Looked up from germline, CDR1 is MDHEN and CDR2 is SYDVKM. This CDR3 comprises 15 residues. V shed 3 bases and J 8 bases; nucleotides not matched to a gene: 11. As DNA, the CDR3 is TGTGCCAGCAGTTTGCGAGGGCAGGGGGCAGGCGGCTACACCTTC. Translating gives CASSLRGQGAGGYTF.

V gene TRBV20-1 combines with J gene TRBJ1-6; D unclear. Germline V gene lookup returns CDR1 DFQATT and CDR2 SNEGSKA (reference sequence). This CDR3 is 12 amino acids long. Trimming removed 1 base from V and 7 bases from J, with 5 bases in between. In nucleotides, the CDR3 is TGCAGTGCTAGAGGAGGGAATTCACCCCTCCACTTT. It encodes CSARGGNSPLHF.

This chain links TRBV27 with TRBJ2-5; 12 bases are shared with TRBD2. Germline CDR1 and CDR2: MNHEY and SMNVEV (reference sequence). CDR3 size: 15 residues. J was trimmed by 11 bases and V by 3 bases; bases with no gene match: 10. The chain's CDR3 is CASSLETSGSNEQYF. CDR3 in DNA: TGTGCCAGCAGTTTGGAGACTAGCGGGAGTAATGAGCAGTACTTC.

The rearrangement uses TRBV7-2 and TRBJ1-1, with D perhaps matching TRBD1 (5 bases). This CDR3 has 14 amino acids. V was pared by 5 bases and J by 2 bases, with 12 bases between. In germline, CDR1 is SGHTA, CDR2 FQGNSA. The chain's CDR3 is CASSPGHANTEAFF. The CDR3 bases are TGTGCCAGCAGCCCCGGACACGCAAACACTGAAGCTTTCTTT.

The sample holds one count of this clonotype. The gene calls are TRBV2 and TRBJ2-1, with TRBD2 matching 9 bases. In germline, CDR1 is SNHLY, CDR2 FYNNEI. This CDR3 region has 17 residues. V trimming: 4 bases; J trimming: 2 bases; junction bases outside the gene matches: 9. CDR3 residues: CASSGDLAGPPYNEQFF. CDR3 nucleotide sequence: TGTGCCAGCAGTGGCGACCTAGCGGGACCCCCCTACAATGAGCAGTTCTTC. Using reference TRBV2 and TRBJ2-1 for the parts outside the CDR3, the full variable domain is EPEVTQTPSHQVTQMGQEVILRCVPISNHLYFYWYRQILGQKVEFLVSFYNNEISEKSEIFDDQFSVERPDGSNFTLKIRSTKLEDSAMYFCASSGDLAGPPYNEQFFGPGTRLTVL.

The V call is TRBV6-5, the J call TRBJ2-1; D possibly corresponds to TRBD2 (6 bases). The J call is in doubt because the DNA end fits TRBJ2-7 better. Germline assignment: CDR1 MNHEY and CDR2 SVGAGI. This CDR3 has 13 residues. CDR3 nucleotide sequence: TGTGCCAGCAGTTGGGGACTCCACAATGAGCAGTACTTC. It is translated as CASSWGLHNEQYF.

The sample holds a few counts of this clonotype. The genes are TRBV27 and TRBJ1-4, with D possibly matching TRBD1 (5 bases). With 3 bases removed from V and 6 bases from J, the gap between germline ends came to 14 bases. The CDR3 spans 15 residues. CDR1 MNHEY and CDR2 SMNVEV come from the germline V gene (reference sequence). The CDR3 coding sequence is TGTGCCAGCAGTTTGATAGGGTTCAGGGATGAAAAACTGTTTTTT. Translating it yields CASSLIGFRDEKLFF.

This clonotype was detected a few times. The V gene is TRBV27, the J gene TRBJ2-6; D is unresolved. The germline V gene encodes CDR1 MNHEY and CDR2 SMNVEV (reference sequence). V lost 2 bases to trimming and J lost 1 base, with 12 bases between them. This CDR3 has 17 amino acids. Written as DNA, the CDR3 is TGTGCCAGCAGTTTAGAAGGATCCCTATCTGGGGCCAACGTCCTGACTTTC. It encodes CASSLEGSLSGANVLTF.

The chain combines TRBV30 with TRBJ1-5; D perhaps matches TRBD1 (5 bases). The length of the CDR3 is 13 residues. Between the trimmed V and J ends, which lost 7 bases and 2 bases, there was a span of 12 bases. Germline values: CDR1 GTSNPN, CDR2 SVGIG (reference sequence). The chain's CDR3 is CAFPAGGNQPQHF. In DNA, the CDR3 is TGTGCCTTCCCCGCGGGGGGCAATCAGCCCCAGCATTTT.

This chain connects TRBV3-1 to TRBJ1-3, with D tentatively TRBD1 (5 bases). The CDR3 is 13 residues long. Germline V gene sequence: CDR1 LGHDT, CDR2 YNNKEL (reference sequence). V gave up 4 bases and J gave up 8 bases, with 12 bases separating them. CDR3 DNA sequence: TGTGCCAGCAGCCCCCGGGGCTACGACACCATATATTTT. Protein product: CASSPRGYDTIYF.

For this clonotype: At one end, the junction sequence differs from germline, possibly due to a read error. The chain employs TRBV5-1 and TRBJ2-1; D gene uncertain. CDR1 and CDR2 (germline): SGHRS, YFSETQ. The CDR3 runs 13 residues. CDR3 DNA: TGCACCAGCAGCCCTAGGATTCCCAATGAGCAGTTCTTC. This codes for CTSSPRIPNEQFF.

A word on this clonotype: A much larger clone lies a single base off, so this may be a read error. The CDR3 spells CASSLAGTGPSYEQFF. The CDR3 DNA reads as TGCGCCAGCAGCTTGGCCGGGACAGGTCCGTCCTACGAGCAGTTCTTC. The chain combines TRBV5-1 with TRBJ2-1, with 8 bases identical to TRBD1. The J segment lost 10 bases and the V segment lost 0 bases, leaving 12 bases of the junction unmatched. Germline CDR1 is SGHRS and CDR2 is YFSETQ. The CDR3 spans 16 residues.

This rearrangement joins TRBV7-9 to TRBJ2-7; 10 nucleotides align to TRBD2. The J segment lost 0 bases and the V segment lost 2 bases, leaving 4 bases of the junction unmatched. Germline CDR1 is SEHNR and CDR2 is FQNEAQ (reference sequence). The CDR3 sequence is 16 residues long. CDR3 loop: CASSLPASGSSYEQYF. Here the CDR3 DNA reads TGTGCCAGCAGCTTACCCGCTAGCGGGAGCTCCTACGAGCAGTACTTC.

The V call is TRBV7-8, the J call TRBJ2-1; 10 positions match TRBD2. With V trimmed by 11 bases and J by 4 bases, 17 bases remained unmatched. Germline loops: CDR1 SGHVS, CDR2 FQNEAQ. The CDR3 runs 17 residues. The CDR3 DNA follows: TGTGCCGCGGGGGGTGGAATAGCGGGAGGAAAATACAATGAGCAGTTCTTC. Its protein is CAAGGGIAGGKYNEQFF.

The CDR3 sequence is CASLRGWEQFF. DNA of the CDR3: TGTGCCAGCCTCCGGGGATGGGAGCAGTTCTTC. V is TRBV6-2 or TRBV6-3 and J is TRBJ2-1; a weak D match, TRBD2 (5 bases). Looked up from germline, CDR1 is MNHEY and CDR2 is SVGEGT. The V end lost 8 bases, the J end lost 10 bases, and 12 bases lay between the germline ends. This CDR3 is 11 amino acids long.

The chain is built from TRBV7-8 and TRBJ1-1, with 8 nucleotides matching TRBD1. V dropped 1 base and J dropped 3; count of bases not matched to a gene: 7. Per germline, CDR1 SGHVS and CDR2 FQNEAQ. The CDR3 spans 16 residues. CDR3 region: CASSLVLETGDTEAFF. The CDR3 DNA reads as TGTGCCAGCAGCTTAGTGCTGGAGACAGGGGACACTGAAGCTTTCTTT.

The gene calls are TRBV10-3 and TRBJ2-7; D ambiguous. Germline CDR1 reads ENHRY; CDR2 reads SYGVKD. Trimming stripped 2 bases from V and 7 bases from J, with 9 bases between. The CDR3 length is 12 residues. CDR3 nucleotide sequence: TGTGCCATCAGTGAGGGGTCCGGAGAGCAGTACTTC. The encoded protein is CAISEGSGEQYF.

This clonotype turned up a few times. The rearrangement joins TRBV14 to TRBJ2-3; D is unresolved. Trimming took 1 base from V and 10 from J, leaving 9 bases between them. Germline V gene lookup returns CDR1 SGHDN and CDR2 FVKESK. CDR3 length: 12 residues. This chain's CDR3 is CASSQGWVAQYF. The DNA of the CDR3 is TGTGCCAGCAGCCAAGGGTGGGTGGCGCAGTATTTT.

The V and J genes are TRBV29-1 and TRBJ2-5; 10 nucleotides line up with TRBD2. From germline, CDR1 is SQVTM and CDR2 ANQGSEA. There are 13 residues in the CDR3. J was trimmed by 1 base and V by 5 bases; bases with no gene match: 1. CDR3 sequence: CSVRTSGQETQYF. The DNA for the CDR3 is TGCAGCGTTAGGACTAGCGGCCAAGAGACCCAGTACTTC.

The CDR3 region has the DNA TGCAGTGCTAGAGAGCCGGGACAGGGGATCGGCTATGGCTACACCTTC. Translating gives CSAREPGQGIGYGYTF. The chain combines TRBV20-1 with TRBJ1-2, with 10 positions matching TRBD1. J lost 4 bases, V lost 0 bases, and 8 bases had no gene match. Germline CDR1 and CDR2: DFQATT and SNEGSKA (reference sequence). This CDR3 is built from 16 residues.

The chain is built from TRBV21-1 and TRBJ1-5; TRBD1, the table's D call, lacks a check against the DNA. TRBV21-1 is given as a pseudogene. There are 20 residues in the CDR3. The CDR3 loop reads CASSKARTGDGHYSNQPQHF. The CDR3 bases are TGTGCCAGCAGCAAAGCGAGGACAGGAGATGGCCACTATAGCAATCAGCCCCAGCATTTT.

This clonotype was observed a few times. This rearrangement joins TRBV7-3 to TRBJ1-2; 8 nucleotides align to TRBD1. J was trimmed by 4 bases and V by 0 bases; bases with no gene match: 4. The germline gives CDR1 SGHTA, CDR2 FQGTGA. The CDR3 sequence is 15 residues long. Here the CDR3 DNA reads TGTGCCAGCAGCTTAACCGGACAGGGAGGCTATGGCTACACCTTC. It yields the protein CASSLTGQGGYGYTF.

The V gene is TRBV10-3, the J gene TRBJ2-5; TRBD2 matches at 8 bases. CDR1 ENHRY and CDR2 SYGVKD come from the germline V gene. This CDR3 has 15 amino acids. Germline trimming cut 10 bases from V and 1 base from J; bases unmatched to any gene: 11. The CDR3 DNA reads as TGTGCCACCTCTAAAGCGGGGGTCCCCCAAGAGACCCAGTACTTC. Translating gives CATSKAGVPQETQYF.

Comments on this clonotype: This may be a read error, as it is one base from a much larger clone. The CDR3 region is CSTDTYGYTF. CDR3 sequence (DNA): TGCAGCACGGACACATATGGCTACACCTTC. The V gene is TRBV29-1, the J gene TRBJ1-2; tentatively, D is TRBD1 (5 bases). The germline V and J ends were trimmed by 8 bases and 5 bases, with 9 bases remaining between them. Per the germline V gene, CDR1 is SQVTM and CDR2 is ANQGSEA. This CDR3 has 10 amino acids. Full variable domain (rest looked up from reference TRBV29-1 and TRBJ1-2): SAVISQKPSRDICQRGTSLTIQCQVDSQVTMMFWYRQQPGQSLTLIATANQGSEATYESGFVIDKFPISRPNLTFSTLTVSNMSPEDSSIYLCSTDTYGYTFGSGTRLTVV.

The rearrangement joins TRBV7-2 to TRBJ2-3, with 7 bases fitting TRBD2. Germline-derived CDR1 and CDR2 are SGHTA and FQGNSA. V dropped 2 bases and J dropped 3; count of bases not matched to a gene: 11. CDR3 length equals 17 residues. The CDR3, as DNA: TGTGCCAGCAGCTTATCCCGCGGGAGCATGTGGACAGATACGCAGTATTTT. The encoded protein is CASSLSRGSMWTDTQYF.

The CDR3 coding sequence is TGCAGTGCTCCCGAACTTCCGGGACTCCAGAATGAGCAGTTCTTC. Amino acid sequence: CSAPELPGLQNEQFF. This rearrangement joins TRBV20-1 to TRBJ2-1, with D perhaps TRBD2 (6 bases). CDR1 and CDR2 (germline): DFQATT, SNEGSKA (reference sequence). V shed 5 bases and J shed 7 bases, with 21 bases lying between them. The CDR3 covers 15 residues.

This clonotype was picked up one time. This chain links TRBV28 with TRBJ2-1, with TRBD2 as a possible D gene (5 bases). The J call may be wrong; the DNA end is better matched by TRBJ2-7. CDR1 MDHEN and CDR2 SYDVKM come from the germline V gene. The CDR3 sequence is 17 residues long. CDR3 protein: CASSLSPVRATYNEQYF. CDR3 nucleotides: TGTGCCAGCAGTTTATCGCCCGTGAGGGCCACCTACAATGAGCAGTACTTC.

The rearrangement uses TRBV3-1 and TRBJ2-7, with 8 bases fitting TRBD2. Germline values: CDR1 LGHDT, CDR2 YNNKEL (reference sequence). The CDR3 is made up of 15 amino acids. V shed 1 base, J shed 0 bases, and the junction held 2 bases outside the gene matches. The DNA for the CDR3 is TGTGCCAGCAGCCAAGCCAGCGGGAGCTCCTACGAGCAGTACTTC. It yields the protein CASSQASGSSYEQYF.